This paragraph covers one T cell receptor beta chain sequence. Its antigen is unknown. No much larger clone exists at a distance of one base, and base qualities are not known. The data were taken from a study of chemoradiotherapy in HPV16-positive cancers (dated by TCRdb to between 2020 and 2023). Turning to the overall study: Candidate HPV-specific T-cell clones and common TCR motifs were defined through functional T-cell assays on cells from a couple of HPV16-positive patients. The study asked whether T-cell immunity to the HPV oncoproteins E6 and E7 changes during chemoradiotherapy and whether this immunity affects survival. TCR repertoires from more than 70 patients with HPV-related cancers were then used to track the candidate HPV-specific TCRs and motifs. Beyond this particular receptor, the publication reports: Expansion of candidate HPV-specific clones and E7-related TCR motifs was observed in the tumor microenvironment during treatment, whereas no such expansion was observed for non-HPV-specific T cells. In HPV16-positive patients, expansion of HPV-responsive T cells during chemoradiotherapy was found to be associated with improved recurrence-free survival. The functional definition of HPV-specific T cells came from only a couple of HPV16-positive patients, and the survival association was reported for HPV16-positive patients.

Repertoires were sampled repeatedly over the course of chemoradiotherapy, so clonal expansion could be followed in the tumor microenvironment. From cysteine to phenylalanine, the CDR3 is 17 amino acids long. Only CDR3 DNA remains: 51 bases, in frame from the first base. The germline V gene gives CDR1 as SGHVS and CDR2 as FQNEAQ. V loses 0 bases at its end and J loses 6 bases; junction bases beyond the gene matches: 3. The method behind the library was the immunoSEQ multiplex PCR assay. The source is immuneACCESS, and TCRdb retained only in-frame sequences with V and J called. Part of the clones is not carried over; for the studies checked, unresolved V genes explain less than half of this, and the remainder is unexplained. The sample table lists just over 25,000 clones, roughly nine tenths of them with a count of one. Around a fifth of the sample goes to the ten largest clones.

This TCR derives from a human donor with HPV-associated anogenital cancer. Sequences were derived from blood, sampled from a patient who underwent chemoradiotherapy. The chain is made from TRBV7-8 and TRBJ2-1; the central 15 bases match TRBD2. The nucleotides are TGTGCCAGCAGCTTAGCGTGGACTAGCGGGAGGGGCAATGAGCAGTTCTTC. Its coded protein is CASSLAWTSGRGNEQFF.